This T cell receptor (beta chain) was sequenced in a study of technical replicates of blood from several donors. Clones were sequenced by immunoSEQ multiplex PCR, and TCRdb holds only the in-frame ones, with some missing. Here the sample spans about 88,000 clones, 95% being singletons. V shed 6 bases and J shed 1 base, with 9 bases lying between them. The CDR3 totals 13 residues. Germline assignment: CDR1 MNHNS and CDR2 SASEGT. This clonotype originated in a human donor in good health. Sequencing was performed on T cells isolated from PBMCs. V gene TRBV6-1 combines with J gene TRBJ1-1; no clear D gene. The CDR3 sequence is CASRNSPNTEAFF. DNA for the CDR3: TGTGCCAGCAGGAACTCCCCGAACACTGAAGCTTTCTTT.